The count of the clone carrying this TCR beta chain is one. The data belong to a study of T-cell reconstitution after alpha-beta-depleted transplantation in children. The CDR3 length is 13 residues. Germline-derived CDR1 and CDR2 are SGHAT and FQNNGV. The V and J ends lost 5 bases and 2 bases respectively, with 9 bases between them. A TCRbeta library incorporating unique molecular identifiers was prepared. Each CDR3 protein is one row after TCRdb ran MiXCR on the PCR reads. The sample yields about 500,000 distinct CDR3 sequences, approximately 32% seen once. Sequencing used PBMCs from the stem cell graft donor, obtained from the stem cell graft. The chain carries TRBV11-2 and TRBJ2-5; D is perhaps TRBD2 (6 bases). The source is a human donor who donated a stem cell graft to a child with aplastic anemia. The CDR3 loop is CASSASVQETQYF. In DNA form, the CDR3 reads TGTGCCAGCAGCGCTAGCGTACAAGAGACCCAGTACTTC.